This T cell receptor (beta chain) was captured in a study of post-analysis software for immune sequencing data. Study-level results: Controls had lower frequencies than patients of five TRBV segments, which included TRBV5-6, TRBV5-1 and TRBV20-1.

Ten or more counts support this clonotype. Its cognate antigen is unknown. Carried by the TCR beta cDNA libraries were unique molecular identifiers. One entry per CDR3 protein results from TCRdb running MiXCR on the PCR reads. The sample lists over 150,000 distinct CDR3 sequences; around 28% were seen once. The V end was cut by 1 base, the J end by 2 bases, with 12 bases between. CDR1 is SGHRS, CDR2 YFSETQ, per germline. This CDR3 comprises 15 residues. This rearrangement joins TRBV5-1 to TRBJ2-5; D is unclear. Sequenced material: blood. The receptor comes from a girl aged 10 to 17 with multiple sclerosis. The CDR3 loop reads CASSLSPPKQETQYF. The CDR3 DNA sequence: TGCGCCAGCAGCTTGTCCCCCCCCAAACAAGAGACCCAGTACTTC.